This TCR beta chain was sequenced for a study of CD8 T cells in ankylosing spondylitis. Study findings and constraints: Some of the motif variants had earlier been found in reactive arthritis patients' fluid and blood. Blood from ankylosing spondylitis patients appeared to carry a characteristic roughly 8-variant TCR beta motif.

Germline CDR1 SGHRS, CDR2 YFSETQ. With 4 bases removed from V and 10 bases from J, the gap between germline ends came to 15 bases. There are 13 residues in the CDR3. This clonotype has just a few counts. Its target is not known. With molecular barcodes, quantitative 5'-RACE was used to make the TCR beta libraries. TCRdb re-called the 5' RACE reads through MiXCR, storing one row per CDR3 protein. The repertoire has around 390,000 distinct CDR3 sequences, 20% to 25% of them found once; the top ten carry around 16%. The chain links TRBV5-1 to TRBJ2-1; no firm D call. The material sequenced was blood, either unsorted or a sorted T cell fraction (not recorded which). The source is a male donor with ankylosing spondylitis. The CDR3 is CASSLDRVYEQFF. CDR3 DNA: TGCGCCAGCAGCCTGGACCGGGTATACGAGCAGTTCTTC.